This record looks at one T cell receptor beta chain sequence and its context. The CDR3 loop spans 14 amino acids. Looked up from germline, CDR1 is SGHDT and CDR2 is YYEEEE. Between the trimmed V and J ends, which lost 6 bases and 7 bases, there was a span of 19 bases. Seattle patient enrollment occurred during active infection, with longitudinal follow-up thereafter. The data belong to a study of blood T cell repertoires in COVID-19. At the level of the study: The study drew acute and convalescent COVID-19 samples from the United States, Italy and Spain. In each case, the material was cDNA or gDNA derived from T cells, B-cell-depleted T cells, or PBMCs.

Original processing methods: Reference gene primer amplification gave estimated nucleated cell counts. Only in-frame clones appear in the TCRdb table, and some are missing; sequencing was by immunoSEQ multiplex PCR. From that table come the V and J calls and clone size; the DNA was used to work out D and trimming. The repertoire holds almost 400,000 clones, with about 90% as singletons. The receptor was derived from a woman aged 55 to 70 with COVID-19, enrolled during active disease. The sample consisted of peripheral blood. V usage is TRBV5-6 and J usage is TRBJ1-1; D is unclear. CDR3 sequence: CASTLKNWRVEAFF. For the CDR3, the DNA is TGTGCCAGCACCCTGAAGAATTGGAGGGTTGAAGCTTTCTTT.